What follows is one T cell receptor beta chain and its context. The record originates from a study of blood T cell repertoires in COVID-19. About the research overall: Samples came from the United States, Italy and Spain, spanning acute and convalescent COVID-19. PBMCs, B-cell-depleted T cells, or T cells were the source of the cDNA or gDNA that made up the material.

Recruited during active infection, patients (from Seattle) were subsequently followed longitudinally. The germline CDR1 and CDR2 sequences are SGHRS and YFSETQ. V dropped 2 bases and J dropped 3; count of bases not matched to a gene: 7. The CDR3 consists of 16 residues. Original processing notes: The assay estimated nucleated cells by amplifying reference gene primers. Measured with immunoSEQ multiplex PCR; TCRdb has only the in-frame clones, and not every one. V and J calls and clone size follow that table, whereas D and trimming were derived from the DNA. The sample carries 150,000 to 200,000 clones, 75% to 90% recorded once.

V gene TRBV5-1 combines with J gene TRBJ2-2; 7 nucleotides line up with TRBD1. The TCR comes from an older woman with COVID-19, enrolled during active disease. Sequencing used peripheral blood. CDR3 loop: CASSLFGQADTGELFF. CDR3 sequence (DNA): TGCGCCAGCAGCTTATTCGGACAGGCGGACACCGGGGAGCTGTTTTTT.